One sample yielded the 4 T cell receptor beta chains listed below, sequenced in a study of monozygotic twins with cystic fibrosis. The repertoire was sequenced with immunoSEQ multiplex PCR; TCRdb's copy has only in-frame clones and lacks some. This table holds 13,000 to 15,000 clones, roughly 98% found once. Sequencing input: blood. These receptors were obtained from a girl aged 2-15 years with cystic fibrosis.

CDR3 nucleotide sequence: TGTGCCAGCAGCGTCTTCGGGGGCAGGGACACTGAAGCTTTCTTT. Its translation is CASSVFGGRDTEAFF. The chain joins TRBV9 to TRBJ1-1; TRBD1 might be the D (6 bases). The V end was cut by 2 bases, the J end by 3 bases, with 14 bases between. The CDR3 sequence is 15 residues long. The germline CDR1 and CDR2 sequences are SGDLS and YYNGEE.

The rearrangement joins TRBV27 to TRBJ1-1, with D possibly being TRBD1 (5 bases). Trimming took 1 base from V and 1 from J, leaving 7 bases between them. CDR3 length equals 14 residues. Germline CDR1 and CDR2: MNHEY and SMNVEV (reference sequence). The CDR3 DNA is TGTGCCAGCAGTTTATTTACAGGGAACACTGAAGCTTTCTTT. Translation gives CASSLFTGNTEAFF.

V gene TRBV5-1 combines with J gene TRBJ2-1; D not resolved. The CDR3 is made up of 16 amino acids. Looked up from germline, CDR1 is SGHRS and CDR2 is YFSETQ. With 0 bases removed from V and 0 bases from J, the gap between germline ends came to 10 bases. DNA of the CDR3: TGCGCCAGCAGCTTGGGGTTACCTAGCTCCTACAATGAGCAGTTCTTC. Its protein is CASSLGLPSSYNEQFF.

The rearrangement joins TRBV6-6 to TRBJ1-1; D gene unclear. The germline V gene has CDR1 MNHNY and CDR2 SVGAGI (reference sequence). The CDR3 extends over 13 amino acids. V lost 8 bases to trimming and J lost 3 bases, with 13 bases between them. The CDR3 is CASLEGSYTEAFF. CDR3 in DNA: TGTGCCAGCCTTGAGGGCTCGTACACTGAAGCTTTCTTT.